One and the same sample provided the 11 T cell receptor beta chains below, sequenced in a study of blood T cell repertoires in COVID-19. Method: immunoSEQ multiplex PCR; TCRdb's copy keeps in-frame clones and lacks some. The table records 180,000 or so clones, approximately 89% of them present only once. Sequenced material: PBMCs or T cells enriched from blood (not recorded which). Receptors were obtained from a man aged 40-49 years who had recovered from COVID-19.

This chain uses TRBV2 with TRBJ1-5, with TRBD1 as a possible D gene (5 bases). The length of the CDR3 is 13 residues. V was pared by 7 bases and J by 4 bases, with 11 bases between. CDR1 SNHLY and CDR2 FYNNEI come from the germline V gene. The CDR3, as DNA: TGTGCCAGCACACAGGCTTTTAATCAGCCCCAGCATTTT. This sequence encodes CASTQAFNQPQHF.

To note about this clone: Since a much larger clone is just one base distant, this may be a read error. The chain has TRBV12-5 and TRBJ2-3; 8 nucleotides match TRBD2. V shed 3 bases, J shed 3 bases, and the junction held 11 bases outside the gene matches. This CDR3 spans 17 amino acids. The V gene's germline CDR1 is LGHNT and CDR2 FRNRAP. The CDR3 DNA sequence: TGTGCTAGTGGTTTCGGGGGTACGGCGGGGGGAACAGATACGCAGTATTTT. It translates to CASGFGGTAGGTDTQYF.

The chain is built from TRBV12-5 and TRBJ1-1; no reliable D call. V gave up 5 bases and J gave up 1 base, with 14 bases separating them. Germline CDR1 reads LGHNT; CDR2 reads FRNRAP. This CDR3 has 15 residues. The DNA of the CDR3 is TGTGCTAGTGGTCCCTCGACTCTCCAGAACACTGAAGCTTTCTTT. It yields the protein CASGPSTLQNTEAFF.

This rearrangement joins TRBV6-6 to TRBJ1-1, with no clear D. The V gene lost 10 bases and the J gene lost 7 bases, with 16 bases spanning the gap. This CDR3 contains 12 residues. CDR1 is MNHNY and CDR2 is SVGAGI in the germline V gene (reference sequence). The CDR3 loop reads CATIQRGHEAFF. The CDR3 nucleotides are TGTGCCACAATCCAGCGGGGTCATGAAGCTTTCTTT.

The CDR3 sequence is CASSPSKSPLHF. Here the CDR3 DNA reads TGTGCCAGCAGCCCTAGCAAATCACCCCTCCACTTT. The chain uses TRBV27 and TRBJ1-6, with D hard to call. The CDR3 runs to 12 residues. Germline CDR1 reads MNHEY; CDR2 reads SMNVEV (reference sequence). Between the trimmed V and J ends, which lost 6 bases and 10 bases, there was a span of 10 bases.

The CDR3 loop reads CASSSEARGAFF. DNA for the CDR3: TGTGCCAGCTCGTCCGAAGCCCGCGGAGCTTTCTTT. This chain connects TRBV18 to TRBJ1-1; no reliable D call. V gave up 6 bases and J gave up 10 bases, with 15 bases separating them. The CDR3 totals 12 residues. Germline lookup yields CDR1 KGHSH and CDR2 LQKENI.

A single count supports this clone. The chain recombines TRBV10-2 with TRBJ1-1; a weak D match, TRBD1 (6 bases). The V gene's germline CDR1 is WSHSY and CDR2 SAAADI. The CDR3 extends over 11 amino acids. V lost 6 bases to trimming and J lost 7 bases, with 9 bases between them. DNA of the CDR3: TGCGCCAGCAGACAGGGAAATGAAGCTTTCTTT. This encodes CASRQGNEAFF.

Written as DNA, the CDR3 is TGTGCCAGCAGCTCTGGGGCTAGCGGTCTATACAATGAGCAGTTCTTC. It translates to CASSSGASGLYNEQFF. The genes are TRBV3-1 (or the pseudogene TRBV3-2) and TRBJ2-1; TRBD2 matches 7 bases. Trimming took 5 bases from V and 4 from J; bases not matched to a gene: 11. Looked up from germline, CDR1 is LGHDT and CDR2 is YNNKEL (reference sequence). This CDR3 contains 16 residues.

The rearrangement joins TRBV2 to TRBJ1-2, with D possibly matching TRBD1 (5 bases). CDR1 is SNHLY and CDR2 is FYNNEI in the germline V gene. The ends were cut back, 5 bases at V and 2 bases at J, with 9 bases in the middle. CDR3 size: 13 residues. Here the CDR3 DNA reads TGTGCCAGCAGTCAGGACATAAACTATGGCTACACCTTC. Its translation is CASSQDINYGYTF.

The rearrangement joins TRBV12-5 to TRBJ2-1; 7 bases fit TRBD1. V lost 6 bases, J lost 0 bases, and 17 bases stayed unmatched. Germline V gene sequence: CDR1 LGHNT, CDR2 FRNRAP. The CDR3 runs 19 residues. CDR3 residues: CASGYARSIRDSSYNEQFF. The DNA of the CDR3 is TGTGCTAGTGGATACGCTCGTTCGATCCGGGACAGCTCCTACAATGAGCAGTTCTTC. The full variable domain, its missing parts supplied by reference TRBV12-5 and TRBJ2-1, is DARVTQTPRHKVTEMGQEVTMRCQPILGHNTVFWYRQTMMQGLELLAYFRNRAPLDDSGMPKDRFSAEMPDATLATLKIQPSEPRDSAVYFCASGYARSIRDSSYNEQFFGPGTRLTVL.

This CDR3 reads CASRTTLIRQGPGNTIYF. CDR3 DNA sequence: TGTGCCAGCAGAACGACCCTCATCCGACAGGGCCCTGGAAACACCATATATTTT. The chain is built from TRBV28 and TRBJ1-3; TRBD1 aligns across 7 bases. The length of the CDR3 is 18 residues. J lost 2 bases, V lost 6 bases, and 16 bases had no gene match. In germline, CDR1 is MDHEN, CDR2 SYDVKM.